The sequence of this TCR beta chain was determined in a study of T cell responses to AZD1222 COVID-19 vaccine. V was shortened by 3 bases and J by 5 bases, with 10 bases between the two germline ends. The length of the CDR3 is 13 residues. Germline CDR1 MNHEY, CDR2 SMNVEV (reference sequence). Using immunoSEQ multiplex PCR, the repertoire was profiled, and TCRdb retains in-frame clones only, with some absent. The sample has about 100,000 clones; around 94% are singletons. The starting material was peripheral blood, obtained on day 0 of AZD1222 vaccination. The TCR sequence derives from an adult in good health. This chain joins TRBV27 and TRBJ1-1; D is ambiguous. CDR3: CASSLSLGTEAFF. The CDR3 nucleotides read TGTGCCAGCAGTTTGAGTCTGGGGACTGAAGCTTTCTTT.